One and the same sample provided the 26 T cell receptor beta chains below, sequenced in a study of cytomegalovirus exposure and HLA in healthy donors. The PCR employed 60 Vbeta primers together with 13 Jbeta primers. The data were produced by immunoSEQ multiplex PCR, yet TCRdb's version contains in-frame clones alone and is incomplete. The sample lists more than 75,000 clones; roughly three quarters were seen once. Sequencing used PBMCs. The receptors shown here come from a woman between 35 and 50 years old in good health and CMV-seropositive.

The chain combines TRBV5-1 with TRBJ1-1; no definite D call. Germline lookup yields CDR1 SGHRS and CDR2 YFSETQ. Trimming took 2 bases from V and 1 from J, leaving 12 bases between them. This CDR3 is built from 15 residues. CDR3 in DNA: TGCGCCAGCAGCTTTTTGCGAGGTGGGAACACTGAAGCTTTCTTT. This codes for CASSFLRGGNTEAFF.

The CDR3 reads CASSLDRGLYEQYF. The CDR3 coding sequence is TGTGCCAGCAGTTTGGACAGGGGGCTCTACGAGCAGTACTTC. V is TRBV6-1 and J is TRBJ2-7; 11 nucleotides line up with TRBD1. The V gene's germline CDR1 is MNHNS and CDR2 SASEGT. This CDR3 region has 14 residues. V lost 5 bases, J lost 3 bases, and 3 bases stayed unmatched.

The genes are TRBV9 and TRBJ2-3; possibly TRBD1 for D (6 bases). The CDR3 spans 16 residues. The germline V and J ends were trimmed by 0 bases and 5 bases, with 16 bases remaining between them. Germline CDR1 is SGDLS and CDR2 is YYNGEE. The CDR3 spells CASSVDGAGVGDTQYF. CDR3 nucleotides: TGTGCCAGCAGCGTAGATGGGGCAGGGGTTGGAGATACGCAGTATTTT.

The V gene is TRBV29-1, the J gene TRBJ2-7, with TRBD2 matching over 11 bases. This CDR3 has 12 amino acids. Trimming at V came to 7 bases and at J to 3 bases, leaving 2 bases not matched to a gene. Per germline, CDR1 SQVTM and CDR2 ANQGSEA. The CDR3 loop is CSAGLAGYEQYF. The CDR3 DNA reads as TGCAGCGCAGGACTAGCGGGCTACGAGCAGTACTTC.

The chain links TRBV9 to TRBJ2-3, with TRBD2 matching 7 bases. The germline V gene has CDR1 SGDLS and CDR2 YYNGEE. There are 15 residues in the CDR3. Trimming took 1 base from V and 4 from J; bases not matched to a gene: 6. The CDR3 protein is CASSVMWGGADTQYF. The DNA of the CDR3 is TGTGCCAGCAGCGTAATGTGGGGGGGAGCAGATACGCAGTATTTT.

The rearrangement joins TRBV27 to TRBJ1-1, with a possible D match to TRBD1 (6 bases). The ends were cut back, 5 bases at V and 4 bases at J, with 17 bases in the middle. Germline V CDR1 and CDR2: MNHEY, SMNVEV (reference sequence). There are 15 residues in the CDR3. The CDR3 DNA sequence: TGTGCCAGCAGTGCAAGCGACAGGCAGGGCACTGAAGCTTTCTTT. This codes for CASSASDRQGTEAFF.

This chain uses TRBV2 with TRBJ1-1; 7 positions match TRBD1. V lost 3 bases to trimming and J lost 5 bases; unmatched junction nucleotides: 9. Germline V CDR1 and CDR2: SNHLY, FYNNEI. This CDR3 spans 15 amino acids. The CDR3 nucleotides read TGTGCCAGCAGTGACTTAACAGGGGCGGTAACTGAAGCTTTCTTT. Encoded protein: CASSDLTGAVTEAFF.

The chain combines TRBV7-9 with TRBJ1-4; D remains unclear. The CDR3 covers 14 residues. Looked up from germline, CDR1 is SEHNR and CDR2 is FQNEAQ (reference sequence). V lost 3 bases, J lost 7 bases, and 12 bases lay in between. The CDR3 nucleotides read TGTGCCAGCAGCTTTTCCGGTATAGCTGAAAAACTGTTTTTT. It yields the protein CASSFSGIAEKLFF.

The chain couples TRBV27 to TRBJ1-1, with TRBD1 matching over 10 bases. The germline gives CDR1 MNHEY, CDR2 SMNVEV (reference sequence). This CDR3 has 18 amino acids. Unmatched junction bases numbered 13, after V lost 6 bases and J lost 0 bases. CDR3 residues: CASRGQGIQFGLNTEAFF. The CDR3 nucleotides are TGTGCCAGCAGGGGACAGGGGATTCAATTCGGATTGAACACTGAAGCTTTCTTT.

The V and J genes are TRBV5-5 and TRBJ1-2, with a tentative D call TRBD1 (6 bases). The CDR3 has 13 amino acids. Trimming stripped 1 base from V and 6 bases from J, with 10 bases between. Germline CDR1 is SGHKS and CDR2 is YYEKEE (reference sequence). The CDR3 sequence is CASSLPPGDGYTF. For the CDR3, the DNA is TGTGCCAGCAGCTTGCCGCCAGGGGATGGCTACACCTTC. The variable domain in full, with the rest retrieved from reference TRBV5-5 and TRBJ1-2, is DAGVTQSPTHLIKTRGQQVTLRCSPISGHKSVSWYQQVLGQGPQFIFQYYEKEERGRGNFPDRFSARQFPNYSSELNVNALLLGDSALYLCASSLPPGDGYTFGSGTRLTVV.

The chain joins TRBV6-5 to TRBJ1-6, with D uncertain. CDR1 is MNHEY, CDR2 SVGAGI, per germline. Trimming took off 1 base at V and 5 bases at J, with 12 bases between the two ends. This CDR3 is built from 16 residues. In DNA form, the CDR3 reads TGTGCCAGCAGTTACTTGTGGAACAGAGATAATTCACCCCTCCACTTT. It specifies CASSYLWNRDNSPLHF.

This rearrangement joins TRBV7-2 to TRBJ2-1; 15 bases agree with TRBD2. V was clipped by 6 bases and J by 5 bases; unmatched bases: 5. The CDR3 length is 16 residues. CDR1 is SGHTA, CDR2 FQGNSA, per germline. This chain's CDR3 is CASSPRTSGRDNEQFF. CDR3 nucleotide sequence: TGTGCCAGCAGTCCTAGGACTAGCGGGAGGGACAATGAGCAGTTCTTC.

V is TRBV9 and J is TRBJ1-1; D is possibly TRBD1 (5 bases). The CDR3 sequence is 16 residues long. The V end lost 0 bases, the J end lost 0 bases, and 12 bases lay between the germline ends. Looked up from germline, CDR1 is SGDLS and CDR2 is YYNGEE. CDR3 coding DNA: TGTGCCAGCAGCGTAGGATGGGGCAACCTGAACACTGAAGCTTTCTTT. Protein sequence: CASSVGWGNLNTEAFF.

The chain uses TRBV19 and TRBJ1-3; unclear D gene. Trimming cost V 6 bases and J 2 bases, with 11 bases left between them. The CDR3 loop spans 14 amino acids. The germline gives CDR1 LNHDA, CDR2 SQIVND (reference sequence). The CDR3 DNA is TGTGCCAGTAGCGCCCGGGAAACTGGAAACACCATATATTTT. It codes for CASSARETGNTIYF.

The chain employs TRBV7-2 and TRBJ1-1; unclear D gene. The CDR3 runs to 13 residues. Germline CDR1 is SGHTA and CDR2 is FQGNSA. Between the trimmed V and J ends, which lost 6 bases and 1 base, there was a span of 9 bases. DNA for the CDR3: TGTGCCAGCAGAACCCGACAGAACACTGAAGCTTTCTTT. Amino acid sequence: CASRTRQNTEAFF.

The gene calls are TRBV4-1 and TRBJ2-7; TRBD1 agrees at 7 bases. Per the germline V gene, CDR1 is MGHRA and CDR2 is YSYEKL. The junction had 11 bases not matched to a gene; V was cut back by 0 bases and J by 3 bases. CDR3 length equals 17 residues. The CDR3 loop reads CASSQEGPTGNSYEQYF. The CDR3 nucleotides are TGCGCCAGCAGCCAAGAGGGACCGACAGGGAATAGCTACGAGCAGTACTTC.

The chain links TRBV4-3 to TRBJ2-7; 10 nucleotides match TRBD1. In germline, CDR1 is LGHNA, CDR2 YSLEER. CDR3 length equals 18 residues. V lost 1 base to trimming and J lost 2 bases; unmatched junction nucleotides: 11. The CDR3: CASSQGVSPGTGAYEQYF. The CDR3 nucleotides read TGCGCCAGCAGCCAAGGAGTTTCCCCAGGGACAGGGGCCTACGAGCAGTACTTC.

The chain joins TRBV30 to TRBJ1-2; D unresolved. The V end lost 4 bases, the J end lost 4 bases, and 13 bases lay between the germline ends. Germline lookup yields CDR1 GTSNPN and CDR2 SVGIG (reference sequence). The CDR3 length is 13 residues. DNA of the CDR3: TGTGCCTGGATGTCGGAGTCTTTCTATGGCTACACCTTC. It specifies CAWMSESFYGYTF.

The chain carries TRBV5-5 and TRBJ1-1; D is unclear. Germline lookup yields CDR1 SGHKS and CDR2 YYEKEE (reference sequence). Trimming removed 3 bases at V and 0 bases at J, with 15 bases between. CDR3 size: 16 residues. This chain's CDR3 is CASSSQTVFMNTEAFF. CDR3 in DNA: TGTGCCAGCAGCTCCCAAACGGTTTTCATGAACACTGAAGCTTTCTTT.

The V and J genes are TRBV28 and TRBJ1-2; no reliable D call. The germline CDR1 and CDR2 sequences are MDHEN and SYDVKM. This CDR3 is built from 11 residues. Trimming shortened V by 10 bases and J by 1 base, and 7 bases separated the two germline ends. CDR3 DNA: TGTGCCACGGGTTTTAACTATGGCTACACCTTC. Amino acids: CATGFNYGYTF.

With respect to this clone: The junction departs from germline at one end; a sequencing error may be responsible. The J gene is TRBJ1-4, the V gene TRBV7-7, with TRBD1 identical over 7 bases. The CDR3 has 15 amino acids. Germline V gene data show CDR1 as SSHAT and CDR2 as FNYEAQ (reference sequence). As DNA, the CDR3 is TGTGCTAGCAGCTCCCACAGGGGAGCTAATGAAAAACTGTTTTTT. Protein product: CASSSHRGANEKLFF.

This chain joins TRBV6-5 and TRBJ2-1; 7 bases align to TRBD1. The CDR3 totals 13 residues. The junction had 4 bases not matched to a gene; V was cut back by 2 bases and J by 9 bases. Germline-derived CDR1 and CDR2 are MNHEY and SVGAGI. CDR3 residues: CASSYSRGTEQFF. CDR3 nucleotides: TGTGCCAGCAGTTACAGCAGGGGGACTGAGCAGTTCTTC.

J is TRBJ1-3 and V is TRBV29-1; D possibly corresponds to TRBD1 (6 bases). V gave up 7 bases and J gave up 9 bases, with 13 bases separating them. Germline values: CDR1 SQVTM, CDR2 ANQGSEA. The CDR3 extends over 11 amino acids. CDR3 sequence: CSAQQGFTIYF. CDR3 nucleotides: TGCAGCGCCCAGCAGGGGTTCACCATATATTTT.

This clone has more than one count but fewer than ten. Here the CDR3 DNA reads TGTGCCAGCAGTGACCCTAGCGGGGCTTACGAGCAGTACTTC. This gives the protein CASSDPSGAYEQYF. The gene calls are TRBV2 and TRBJ2-7, with TRBD2 matching over 9 bases. The trim removed 3 bases at V and 4 bases at J, leaving 4 bases unmatched. This CDR3 has 14 amino acids. The germline gives CDR1 SNHLY, CDR2 FYNNEI.

V is TRBV20-1 and J is TRBJ2-7; D may be TRBD1 (5 bases). This CDR3 comprises 11 residues. The germline CDR1 and CDR2 sequences are DFQATT and SNEGSKA (reference sequence). CDR3 sequence reads: CGAGPSYEQYF. In DNA, the CDR3 is TGCGGGGCAGGGCCTTCCTACGAGCAGTACTTC.

This CDR3 reads CASSGGLSDNEQFF. CDR3 DNA sequence: TGTGCCAGCAGCGGTGGACTGTCTGACAATGAGCAGTTCTTC. The J gene is TRBJ2-1, the V gene TRBV9; tentatively, D is TRBD2 (5 bases). Germline lookup yields CDR1 SGDLS and CDR2 YYNGEE. The V end lost 3 bases, the J end lost 5 bases, and 12 bases lay between the germline ends. The CDR3 contains 14 residues.